Detailed here is one T cell receptor beta chain. The target of this receptor is not known. At one end, the junction sequence differs from germline, possibly due to a read error. The sample is drawn from a study of blood T cells in healthy people across ages (dated by TCRdb to the mid-2010s). Some background on the complete study: In model experiments, roughly one uniquely barcoded TCR beta cDNA molecule per two T cells was captured by template switching. The study measured age-related changes in TCR beta repertoire diversity using deep sequencing normalized with unique cDNA molecular identifiers. The donors were split into four age groups: young (average 16 years), middle-aged (39), aged (approximately 60) and long-lived (roughly 80). To avoid experimental bias, donors of different ages were randomly spread across the sequencing lanes. For two donors (one aged 18 to 30 and one aged 80 or older), the study analyzed two additional independent replicas of 1 million unique cDNA reads from the same blood draw. The research as a whole found: There was a strong correlation between observed TCR beta diversity and the percentage of naive T cells measured by flow cytometry. Compared with the aged group, more naive CD4+ T cells, fewer expanded clones and increased TCR diversity were shown by the long-lived group, suggesting age selection. Because profiling used bulk unsorted PBMCs, naive and antigen-experienced compartments could not be compared conclusively. Donor CMV infection status was unknown, potentially confounding age-related changes in expanded clonotypes. Observed TCR beta diversity per million T cells fell roughly linearly with age, and a significant reduction was already apparent by age about 43. Estimates of total diversity based on one million sequenced T cells were considered lower bounds and underestimates.

The CDR3 spans 14 residues, from the cysteine through the phenylalanine. CDR3 DNA only is kept here, 42 bases in frame from base 1. In the germline V gene, CDR1 corresponds to MNHEY and CDR2 to SVGAGI. Donors were 35 to 40 systemically healthy Caucasian individuals from Russia aged roughly 6 to 100 years. Ten milliliters of peripheral blood were collected from each donor into EDTA-treated Vacutainer tubes. Ficoll-Paque density-gradient centrifugation was used to isolate PBMCs, with at least 7 million per sample. Total RNA was extracted from PBMCs with Trizol reagent, with at least 5 micrograms obtained per sample. Naive CD45RAhigh/CD27high T cell percentages were measured by flow cytometry on a PBMC aliquot from every donor. Preparation of the library involved 5' RACE. Sequenced on an Illumina HiSeq 2500. A second roughly 7 to 11 cycle PCR used a sample-barcoded 5' primer and a J-beta primer mix. A template-switch 5' adaptor carrying 12 random nucleotides introduced a unique molecular identifier onto each TCR beta cDNA molecule. Each sample yielded at least 2.5 million CDR3-containing paired-end reads. The Mint cDNA synthesis kit, primed by a TRBC-specific oligonucleotide, was used to synthesize first-strand cDNA from all RNA. After uracil-DNA glycosylase treatment, a first 18-cycle PCR used universal primers M1SS and BC2_uni_R on all cDNA. In the paper's pipeline: Normalization of each sample was performed by random selection of 1 million high-quality reads, each carrying a distinct molecular identifier. Instead of being binned into consensus sequences, reads with shared molecular identifiers were discarded. CDR3 identification, clonotype clustering and error correction used MiTCR with a Q25 quality threshold and the strictest error-elimination algorithm. Lower-bound total TCR beta diversity was estimated with a nonparametric unseen species model using Euler transformation. The raw public data were reprocessed by TCRdb itself: fastp quality trimming at Q25, MiXCR clonotype calling, in-frame beta chains only. Rows are unified per CDR3 protein, each entry keeping the most common DNA and genes. V and J calls and clone size were set by TCRdb, not the authors. Counted in this sample were roughly 900,000 distinct CDR3 sequences; 48% of them appeared once. The ten top clones hold around an eighth of the sample.

The source is a man aged 25-40 years in good health. Material: blood. The chain is assembled from TRBV6-5 and TRBJ2-7; TRBD1 could be the D gene, as 6 bases match. The sequenced DNA: TGCGCCAGCAGTTACGAGGCGGACAGCGACGAGCAGTACTTC. Translated, this gives CASSYEADSDEQYF.